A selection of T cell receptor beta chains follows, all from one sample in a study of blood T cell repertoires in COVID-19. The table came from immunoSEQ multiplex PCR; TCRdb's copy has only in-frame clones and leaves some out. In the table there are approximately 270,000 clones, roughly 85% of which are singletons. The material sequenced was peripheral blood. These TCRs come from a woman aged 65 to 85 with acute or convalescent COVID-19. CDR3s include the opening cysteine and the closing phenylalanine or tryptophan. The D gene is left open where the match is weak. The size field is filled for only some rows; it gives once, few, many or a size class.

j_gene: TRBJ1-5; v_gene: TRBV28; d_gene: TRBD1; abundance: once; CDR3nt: TGTGCCAGCAGTTGGACAGGGGTCAATCAGCCCCAGCATTTT; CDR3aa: CASSWTGVNQPQHF
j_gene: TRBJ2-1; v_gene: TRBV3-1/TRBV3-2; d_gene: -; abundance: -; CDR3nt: TGTGCCAGCAGCCGCGGGAACTCCTACAATGAGCAGTTCTTC; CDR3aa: CASSRGNSYNEQFF
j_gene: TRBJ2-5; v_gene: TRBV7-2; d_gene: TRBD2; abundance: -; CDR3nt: TGTGCCAGCAGCTTATCTAGCGGGGGGACGATACAAGAGACCCAGTACTTC; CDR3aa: CASSLSSGGTIQETQYF
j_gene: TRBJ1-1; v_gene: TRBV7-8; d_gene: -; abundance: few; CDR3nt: TGTGCCAGCAGCTTAGACAGGGAGGGTCGCACTGAAGCTTTCTTT; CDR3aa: CASSLDREGRTEAFF
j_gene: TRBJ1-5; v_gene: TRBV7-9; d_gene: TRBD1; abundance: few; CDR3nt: TGTGCCAGCAGCTCGGAACAGGGGGCGCCTGGCAATCAGCCCCAGCATTTT; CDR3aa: CASSSEQGAPGNQPQHF
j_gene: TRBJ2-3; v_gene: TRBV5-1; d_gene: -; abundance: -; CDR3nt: TGCGCCAGCGGTCTGACACCCGGAGGTAGCACAGATACGCAGTATTTT; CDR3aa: CASGLTPGGSTDTQYF
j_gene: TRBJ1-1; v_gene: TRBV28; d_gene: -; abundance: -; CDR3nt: TGTGCCAGCAAAATTTTAGCGGGTGAAGCTTTCTTT; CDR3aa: CASKILAGEAFF
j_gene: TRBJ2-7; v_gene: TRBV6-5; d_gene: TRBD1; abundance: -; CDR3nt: TGTGCCAGCAGCAGAGACAGGGGGCTCGTGAACGAGCAGTACTTC; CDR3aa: CASSRDRGLVNEQYF
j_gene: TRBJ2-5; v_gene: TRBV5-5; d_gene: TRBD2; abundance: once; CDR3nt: TGTGCCAGCAGGCCAGAGGGACTAGCCCAAGAGACCCAGTACTTC; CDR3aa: CASRPEGLAQETQYF
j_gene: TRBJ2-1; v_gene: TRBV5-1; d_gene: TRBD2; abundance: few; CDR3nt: TGCGCCAGCAGCTTGGAGGGACTAGCGGGGGGGATAAATGAGCAGTTCTTC; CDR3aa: CASSLEGLAGGINEQFF
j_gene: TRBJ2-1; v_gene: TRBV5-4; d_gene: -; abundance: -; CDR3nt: TGTGCCAGCAGCCCCCCTACGGGAGGGGGCTTCGATGAGCAGTTCTTC; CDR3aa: CASSPPTGGGFDEQFF
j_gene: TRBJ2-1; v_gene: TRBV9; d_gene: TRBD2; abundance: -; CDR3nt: TGTGCCAGCAGCGCCTCTAGCGGGGGGGCCGGGGAGCAGTTCTTC; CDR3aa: CASSASSGGAGEQFF
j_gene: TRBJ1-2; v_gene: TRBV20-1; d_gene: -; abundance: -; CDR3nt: TGCAGTGCTTGGACGGGGTATGGCTACACCTTC; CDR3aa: CSAWTGYGYTF
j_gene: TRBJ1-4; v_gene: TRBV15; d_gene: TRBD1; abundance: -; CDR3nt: TGTGCCACCAGCCGGACAGGGGGCAATGAAAAACTGTTTTTT; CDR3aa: CATSRTGGNEKLFF
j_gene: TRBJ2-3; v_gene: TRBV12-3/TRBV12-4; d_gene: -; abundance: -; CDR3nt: TGTGCCAGCAGTTTCCGGGTAGATACGCAGTATTTT; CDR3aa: CASSFRVDTQYF
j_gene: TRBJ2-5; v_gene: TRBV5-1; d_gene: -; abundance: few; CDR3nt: TGCGCCAGCTCCCGCTATCGGGAGACCCAGTACTTC; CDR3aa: CASSRYRETQYF
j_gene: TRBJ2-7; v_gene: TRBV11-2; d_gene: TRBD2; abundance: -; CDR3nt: TGTGCCAGCAGCCCACTCCCCCGAGCTAGCGGTTCCTACGAGCAGTACTTC; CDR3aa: CASSPLPRASGSYEQYF
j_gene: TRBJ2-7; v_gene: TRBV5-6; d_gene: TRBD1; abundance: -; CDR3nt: TGTGCCAGCAGGCCCGGGACAGCGCTTTACGAGCAGTACTTC; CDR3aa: CASRPGTALYEQYF
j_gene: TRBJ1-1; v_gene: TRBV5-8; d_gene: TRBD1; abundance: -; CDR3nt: TGTGCCAGCAGCCTAAAACAGGGGAAAGATGAAGCTTTCTTT; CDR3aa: CASSLKQGKDEAFF
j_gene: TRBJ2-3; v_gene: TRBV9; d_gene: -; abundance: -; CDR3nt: TGTGCCAGCAGCGCCCACGAGGATACGCAGTATTTT; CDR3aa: CASSAHEDTQYF
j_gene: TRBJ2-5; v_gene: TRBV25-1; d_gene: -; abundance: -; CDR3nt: TGTGCCAGCAGTGAACCCCGGGGACTTCAAGAGACCCAGTACTTC; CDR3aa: CASSEPRGLQETQYF
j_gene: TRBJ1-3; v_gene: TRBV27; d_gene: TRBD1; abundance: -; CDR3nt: TGTGCCAGTAATGACGCCCGGGACAGCGTTTACTCTGGAAACACCATATATTTT; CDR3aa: CASNDARDSVYSGNTIYF
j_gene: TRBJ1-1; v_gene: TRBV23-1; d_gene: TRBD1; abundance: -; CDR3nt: TGCGCCAGCAGTCCGGAGACGATGCAGGGGGCGGCTTTCTTT; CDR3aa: CASSPETMQGAAFF
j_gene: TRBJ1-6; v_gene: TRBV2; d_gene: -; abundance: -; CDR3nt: TGTGCCAGCAGCCGAAACGGGGGTTCATTTTCACCCCTCCACTTT; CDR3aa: CASSRNGGSFSPLHF
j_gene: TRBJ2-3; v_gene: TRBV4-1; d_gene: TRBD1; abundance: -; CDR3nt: TGCGCCAGCAGCCATACGGGACAGCGCACAGATACGCAGTATTTT; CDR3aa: CASSHTGQRTDTQYF
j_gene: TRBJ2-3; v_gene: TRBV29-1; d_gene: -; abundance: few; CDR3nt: TGCAGCGTTTCAAAGGGGACAGATACGCAGTATTTT; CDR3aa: CSVSKGTDTQYF
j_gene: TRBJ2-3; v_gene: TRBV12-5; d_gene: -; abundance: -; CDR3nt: TGTGCTAGTGGTTTGGCTTCCCTAGCAGGAGATACGCAGTATTTT; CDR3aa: CASGLASLAGDTQYF
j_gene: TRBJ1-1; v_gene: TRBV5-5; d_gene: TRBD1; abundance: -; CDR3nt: TGTGCCAGCAGTTTTGACAGGGACACTGAAGCTTTCTTT; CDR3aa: CASSFDRDTEAFF
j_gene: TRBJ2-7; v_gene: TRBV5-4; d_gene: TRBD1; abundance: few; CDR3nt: TGTGCCAGCAGCCCCTCGGACAGGTTCGAGGGGCAGTACTTC; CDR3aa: CASSPSDRFEGQYF
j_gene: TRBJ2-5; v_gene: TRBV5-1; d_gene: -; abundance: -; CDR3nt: TGCGCCAGCAGCTTGGGGGCTAGCGACGGGACCCAGTACTTC; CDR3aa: CASSLGASDGTQYF
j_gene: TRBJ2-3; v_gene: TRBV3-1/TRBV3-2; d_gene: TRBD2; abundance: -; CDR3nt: TGTGCCAGCAGCCAAGACGCGGGGGGGGCAAATACGCAGTATTTT; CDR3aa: CASSQDAGGANTQYF
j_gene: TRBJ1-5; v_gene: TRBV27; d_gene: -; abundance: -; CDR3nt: TGTGCCAGCAGCCGCCGGGAGGGCAATCAGCCCCAGCATTTT; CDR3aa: CASSRREGNQPQHF
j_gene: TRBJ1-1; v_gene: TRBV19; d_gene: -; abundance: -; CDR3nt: TGTGCCAGTAGTATATCCGCGCAAACTGAAGCTTTCTTT; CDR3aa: CASSISAQTEAFF
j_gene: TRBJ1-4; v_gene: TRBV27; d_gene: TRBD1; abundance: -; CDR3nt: TGTGCCAGCAGTTTTTGGCCGCCCGGACAGGGTAAGGGCGCAACTAATGAAAAACTGTTTTTT; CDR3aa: CASSFWPPGQGKGATNEKLFF
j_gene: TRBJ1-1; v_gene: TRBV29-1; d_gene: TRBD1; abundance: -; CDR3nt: TGCAGCGTTGCTACAGGGGGGCACACTGAAGCTTTCTTT; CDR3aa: CSVATGGHTEAFF
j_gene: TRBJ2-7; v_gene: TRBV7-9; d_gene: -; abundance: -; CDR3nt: TGTGCCAGCAGTCTCGACTTCCGCTCCTACGAGCAGTACTTC; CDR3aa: CASSLDFRSYEQYF
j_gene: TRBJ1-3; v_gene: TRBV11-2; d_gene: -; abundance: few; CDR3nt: TGTGCCAGCAGCTTACTAATTAATCCTAGCGCAAACACCATATATTTT; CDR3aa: CASSLLINPSANTIYF
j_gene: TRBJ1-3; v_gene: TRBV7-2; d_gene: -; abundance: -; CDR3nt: TGTGCCAGCAGCTTACCCTACCCGGACAGCTTCCCTGGAAACACCATATATTTT; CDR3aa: CASSLPYPDSFPGNTIYF
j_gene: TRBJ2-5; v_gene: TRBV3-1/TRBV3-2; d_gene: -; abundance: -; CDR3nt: TGTGCCAGCAGCCAAGACGCGACGGGTGATGAAGAGACCCAGTACTTC; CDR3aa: CASSQDATGDEETQYF
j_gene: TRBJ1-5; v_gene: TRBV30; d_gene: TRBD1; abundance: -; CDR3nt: TGTGCCTGGAGGGTCCCAGGGGGACAGCCCCAGCATTTT; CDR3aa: CAWRVPGGQPQHF
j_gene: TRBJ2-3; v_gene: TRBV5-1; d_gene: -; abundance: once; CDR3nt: TGCGCCAGCAGCTTGGGGGGCGGCCTCCGCACAGATACGCAGTATTTT; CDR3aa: CASSLGGGLRTDTQYF
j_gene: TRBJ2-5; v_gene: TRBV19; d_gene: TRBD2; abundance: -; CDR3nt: TGTGCCAGTAGTTCGGGAGGGGAGGTTGTAGAGACCCAGTACTTC; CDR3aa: CASSSGGEVVETQYF
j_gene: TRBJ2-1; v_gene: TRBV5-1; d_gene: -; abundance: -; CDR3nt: TGCGCCAGCAGCTTGGGGGCAGTTGGAAGTGAGGGTGAGCAGTTCTTC; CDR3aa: CASSLGAVGSEGEQFF
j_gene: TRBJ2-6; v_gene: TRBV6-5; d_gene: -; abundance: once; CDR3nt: TGTGCCAGCAGCAATACAGGGAGTGGGGCCAACGTCCTGACTTTC; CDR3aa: CASSNTGSGANVLTF
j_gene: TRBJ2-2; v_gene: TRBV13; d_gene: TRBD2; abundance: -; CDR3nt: TGTGCCACCTTCCCGGGACTAGCGGGGGGGCTCACCGGGGAGCTGTTTTTT; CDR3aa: CATFPGLAGGLTGELFF
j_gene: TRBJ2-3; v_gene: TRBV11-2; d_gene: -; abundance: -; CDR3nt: TGTGCCAGCAGCTTTGCGGGGCTCACAGATACGCAGTATTTT; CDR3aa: CASSFAGLTDTQYF
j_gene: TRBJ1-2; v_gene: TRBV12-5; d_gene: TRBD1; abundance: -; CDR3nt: TGTGCTAGTGGTTCCACAGGGGACAGTCTCTATGGCTACACCTTC; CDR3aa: CASGSTGDSLYGYTF
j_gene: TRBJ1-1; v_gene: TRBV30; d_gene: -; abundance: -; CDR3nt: TGTGCCCAAATGGGGGGTGAAGCTTTCTTT; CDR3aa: CAQMGGEAFF
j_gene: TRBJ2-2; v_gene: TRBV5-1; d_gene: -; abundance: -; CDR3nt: TGCGCCAGCAGCTTGGGAGGGGGAGCACCGAACACCGGGGAGCTGTTTTTT; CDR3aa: CASSLGGGAPNTGELFF
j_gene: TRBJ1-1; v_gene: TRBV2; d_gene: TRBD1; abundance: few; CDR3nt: TGTGCCAGCAGTGTAATGGGACAGGGGGTTATAGCTTTCTTT; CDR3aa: CASSVMGQGVIAFF
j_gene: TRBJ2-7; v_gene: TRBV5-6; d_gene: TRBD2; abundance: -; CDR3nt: TGTGCCAGCAGCTCCGGGGTAGCGGGGGGAAACGAGCAGTACTTC; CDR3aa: CASSSGVAGGNEQYF
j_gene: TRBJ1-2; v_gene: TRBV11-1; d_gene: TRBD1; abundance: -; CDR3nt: TGTGCCAGCAGCCCCGAGGGGGCTGGCGGCTACACCTTC; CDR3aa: CASSPEGAGGYTF
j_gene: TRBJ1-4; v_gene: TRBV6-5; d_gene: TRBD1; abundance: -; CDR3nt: TGTGCCAGCACGTACACCGGGACAGAGAATGAAAAACTGTTTTTT; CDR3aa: CASTYTGTENEKLFF
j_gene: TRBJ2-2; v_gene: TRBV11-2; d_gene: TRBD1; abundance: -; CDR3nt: TGTGCCAGCAGCTCGACCAGGGGGTACACCGGGGAGCTGTTTTTT; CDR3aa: CASSSTRGYTGELFF
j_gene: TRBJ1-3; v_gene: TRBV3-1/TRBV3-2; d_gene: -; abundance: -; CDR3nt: TGTGCCAGCAGCCCGTACTCTTTCGGGGGGACGACTGGAAACACCATATATTTT; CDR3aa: CASSPYSFGGTTGNTIYF
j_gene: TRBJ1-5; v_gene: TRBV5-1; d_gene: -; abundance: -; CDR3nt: TGCGCCAGCAGCTCCGGGGATAGCAATCAGCCCCAGCATTTT; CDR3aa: CASSSGDSNQPQHF
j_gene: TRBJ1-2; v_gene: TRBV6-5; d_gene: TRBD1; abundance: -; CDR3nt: TGTGCCAGCAGTTATCGGACAGGGGGCGCCTATGGCTACACCTTC; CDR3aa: CASSYRTGGAYGYTF
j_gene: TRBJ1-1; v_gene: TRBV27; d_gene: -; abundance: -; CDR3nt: TGTGCCAGCAGCCTCGCGGCCGGGAACACTGAAGCTTTCTTT; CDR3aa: CASSLAAGNTEAFF
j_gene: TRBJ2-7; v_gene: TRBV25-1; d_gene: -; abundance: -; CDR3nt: TGTGCCAGCAGTGAAGGAGGGTCCGAGCAGTACTTC; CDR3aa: CASSEGGSEQYF